The 16 T cell receptor beta chains listed next were all sequenced from one sample in a study of cytomegalovirus exposure and HLA in healthy donors. The assay was immunoSEQ multiplex PCR, and TCRdb's table has in-frame clones only and misses some. Among a few hundred thousand clones listed, 86% were seen once. The sequenced material came from PBMCs. The origin of the receptors is a woman between 18 and 30 years old in good health and CMV-seronegative.

With regard to this clone: One end of the junction varies from germline; a read error may be responsible. This sequence joins TRBV28 and TRBJ1-4; 7 positions match TRBD1. Germline CDR1 reads MDHEN; CDR2 reads SYDVKM. This CDR3 spans 14 amino acids. The CDR3 nucleotides are TGTGCCAGCACTTTAAGACAGGGTCGCGAAAAACTGTTTTTT. Translation: CASTLRQGREKLFF.

The chain joins TRBV4-2 to TRBJ1-1; D is possibly TRBD1 (5 bases). Trimming removed 6 bases at V and 1 base at J, with 15 bases between. CDR1 is LGHNA and CDR2 is YNFKEQ in the germline V gene. This CDR3 contains 15 residues. CDR3 bases: TGTGCCAGCAGTCCCTGGGGGGGAAGGAACACTGAAGCTTTCTTT. Translation: CASSPWGGRNTEAFF.

This chain joins TRBV6-1 and TRBJ1-5; tentatively, D is TRBD1 (6 bases). Germline V CDR1 and CDR2: MNHNS, SASEGT. Trimming shortened V by 8 bases and J by 7 bases, and 18 bases separated the two germline ends. The CDR3 totals 14 residues. CDR3 sequence reads: CASVSGGGLQPQHF. CDR3 sequence (DNA): TGTGCCAGCGTATCCGGGGGGGGCCTCCAGCCCCAGCATTTT.

The rearrangement links TRBV6-5 to TRBJ1-1, with D maybe TRBD1 (6 bases). There are 14 residues in the CDR3. V lost 2 bases to trimming and J lost 1 base, with 8 bases between them. Germline lookup yields CDR1 MNHEY and CDR2 SVGAGI. The CDR3 DNA sequence: TGTGCCAGCAGTTACACGGACAGGAACACTGAAGCTTTCTTT. Translation gives CASSYTDRNTEAFF.

This clone was observed a single time. V usage is TRBV6-5 and J usage is TRBJ2-5; TRBD2 matches 9 bases. Looked up from germline, CDR1 is MNHEY and CDR2 is SVGAGI. The J segment lost 5 bases and the V segment lost 6 bases, leaving 10 bases of the junction unmatched. This CDR3 comprises 15 residues. This CDR3 reads CASRPGLASRETQYF. CDR3 DNA: TGTGCCAGCAGGCCAGGACTAGCGAGTCGGGAGACCCAGTACTTC.

In DNA form, the CDR3 reads TGTGCCAGCAGCGTAGGGGGACTAGCCTTATTCTACGAGCAGTACTTC. Its translation is CASSVGGLALFYEQYF. The V gene is TRBV9, the J gene TRBJ2-7, with 9 bases matching TRBD2. Germline V CDR1 and CDR2: SGDLS, YYNGEE. V lost 0 bases to trimming and J lost 3 bases; unmatched junction nucleotides: 7. This CDR3 has 16 amino acids. Full variable domain (missing parts from reference TRBV9 and TRBJ2-7): DSGVTQTPKHLITATGQRVTLRCSPRSGDLSVYWYQQSLDQGLQFLIQYYNGEERAKGNILERFSAQQFPDLHSELNLSSLELGDSALYFCASSVGGLALFYEQYFGPGTRLTVT.

V is TRBV27 and J is TRBJ2-3, with 9 bases that match TRBD2. This CDR3 region has 15 residues. Germline V lookup: CDR1 MNHEY, CDR2 SMNVEV (reference sequence). The V and J ends lost 3 bases and 3 bases, in that order; junction bases with no gene match: 4. In DNA, the CDR3 is TGTGCCAGCAGTTTCTTTGCGGGAGGGACAGATACGCAGTATTTT. This encodes CASSFFAGGTDTQYF.

The chain has TRBV18 and TRBJ2-3, with 8 bases fitting TRBD1. Losses at the gene ends were 3 bases for V and 4 bases for J; bases not matched to a gene: 0. From germline, CDR1 is KGHSH and CDR2 LQKENI. The CDR3 spans 13 residues. The CDR3 nucleotides read TGTGCCAGCTCACCGACAGGGGCAGATACGCAGTATTTT. Translation gives CASSPTGADTQYF.

V usage is TRBV18 and J usage is TRBJ1-2; 8 nucleotides agree with TRBD1. Trimming removed 5 bases from V and 5 bases from J; junction bases left unmatched: 10. The V gene's germline CDR1 is KGHSH and CDR2 LQKENI. The CDR3 loop spans 15 amino acids. The CDR3, as DNA: TGTGCCAGCTCAATTACCGGGACAGGTCCGTATGGCTACACCTTC. Residues: CASSITGTGPYGYTF.

J is TRBJ2-7 and V is TRBV29-1; D is unclear. The CDR3 runs 15 residues. V lost 6 bases and J lost 2, with 20 bases in between. The V gene's germline CDR1 is SQVTM and CDR2 ANQGSEA. The CDR3 coding sequence is TGCAGCGTCCGCTTCCAAGACTTAAGCCCCTACGAGCAGTACTTC. Translation gives CSVRFQDLSPYEQYF.

V and J are TRBV5-3 and TRBJ2-7; possible D gene TRBD2, 6 bases. TRBV5-3 has ORF status, its function being uncertain. Between the trimmed V and J ends, which lost 4 bases and 0 bases, there was a span of 20 bases. CDR3 size: 17 residues. The CDR3, as DNA: TGTGCCAGAAGCGTGGCCTCCGGGGACTCCAGCTCCTACGAGCAGTACTTC. This gives the protein CARSVASGDSSSYEQYF.

The chain is built from TRBV6-5 and TRBJ2-5, with D possibly TRBD2 on 5 matching bases. The germline V gene encodes CDR1 MNHEY and CDR2 SVGAGI. CDR3 size: 12 residues. Trimming removed 9 bases at V and 5 bases at J, with 13 bases between. The CDR3 nucleotides read TGTGCCAGTACGGGGTTTTATGAGACCCAGTACTTC. Translating gives CASTGFYETQYF.

In this sample, this clone turned up a few times. The chain links TRBV7-9 to TRBJ2-7; D perhaps matches TRBD2 (6 bases). V shed 3 bases and J shed 0 bases, with 21 bases lying between them. The CDR3 totals 18 residues. Per the germline V gene, CDR1 is SEHNR and CDR2 is FQNEAQ (reference sequence). The CDR3 region is CASSFRIQEGPISYEQYF. CDR3 nucleotides: TGTGCCAGCAGCTTCCGAATACAGGAGGGCCCGATCTCCTACGAGCAGTACTTC. Combining the CDR3 with reference TRBV7-9 and TRBJ2-7 gives the whole variable domain DTGVSQNPRHKITKRGQNVTFRCDPISEHNRLYWYRQTLGQGPEFLTYFQNEAQLEKSRLLSDRFSAERPKGSFSTLEIQRTEQGDSAMYLCASSFRIQEGPISYEQYFGPGTRLTVT.

This rearrangement joins TRBV2 to TRBJ1-2; D perhaps matches TRBD1 (6 bases). The CDR3 consists of 13 residues. CDR1 is SNHLY and CDR2 is FYNNEI in the germline V gene. Trimming stripped 5 bases from V and 6 bases from J, with 13 bases between. CDR3 sequence: CASSLINRDGYTF. The CDR3 nucleotides are TGTGCCAGCAGTCTTATCAACAGGGATGGCTACACCTTC.

CDR3 residues: CASSEGLAGGYEQYF. The CDR3 DNA sequence: TGCGCCAGCAGCGAAGGACTAGCGGGGGGGTACGAGCAGTACTTC. V usage is TRBV5-1 and J usage is TRBJ2-7, with 15 bases lining up with TRBD2. Germline V gives CDR1 SGHRS, CDR2 YFSETQ. With 4 bases clipped from V and 4 bases from J, the junction kept 3 bases outside the gene matches. The CDR3 consists of 15 residues.

The chain combines TRBV10-1 with TRBJ2-5, with D tentatively TRBD1 (6 bases). The germline gives CDR1 WNHNN, CDR2 SYGVQD (reference sequence). The CDR3 runs 16 residues. V lost 5 bases to trimming and J lost 0 bases, with 16 bases between them. CDR3 loop: CASSQTGSPHQETQYF. The CDR3 coding sequence is TGCGCCAGCAGTCAAACAGGGTCCCCCCACCAAGAGACCCAGTACTTC.